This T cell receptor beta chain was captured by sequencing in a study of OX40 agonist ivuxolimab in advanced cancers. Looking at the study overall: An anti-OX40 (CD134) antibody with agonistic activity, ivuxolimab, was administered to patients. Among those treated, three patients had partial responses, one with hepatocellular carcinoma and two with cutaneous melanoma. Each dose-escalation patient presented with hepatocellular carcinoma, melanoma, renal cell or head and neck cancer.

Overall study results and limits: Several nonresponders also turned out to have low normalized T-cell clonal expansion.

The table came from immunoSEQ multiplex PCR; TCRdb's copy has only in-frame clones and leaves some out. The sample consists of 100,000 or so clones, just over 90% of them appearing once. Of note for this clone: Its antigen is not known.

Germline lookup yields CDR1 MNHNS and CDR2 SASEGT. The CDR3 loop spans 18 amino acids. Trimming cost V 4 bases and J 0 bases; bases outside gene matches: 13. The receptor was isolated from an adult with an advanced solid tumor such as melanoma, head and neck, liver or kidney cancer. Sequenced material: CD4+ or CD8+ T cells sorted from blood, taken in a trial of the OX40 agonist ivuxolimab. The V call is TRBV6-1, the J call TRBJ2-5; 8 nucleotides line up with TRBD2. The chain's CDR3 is CASSAPRTSRAYQETQYF. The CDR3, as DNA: TGTGCCAGCAGTGCCCCCCGGACTAGCCGAGCCTACCAAGAGACCCAGTACTTC.